This is a list of T cell receptor beta chains from one sample in a study of T cell changes during pregnancy in multiple sclerosis. The assay was immunoSEQ multiplex PCR, and TCRdb's table has in-frame clones only and misses some. Among over 70,000 clones listed, 92% were seen once. The specimen was peripheral blood, collected in the first trimester of pregnancy. The receptors here all came from a female donor in good health, enrolled as a control in a pregnancy study. CDR3s include the opening cysteine and the closing phenylalanine or tryptophan. Fields, in order: clone size, D gene, V gene, J gene, CDR3 protein, CDR3 DNA. D genes are given only for firm matches. Clone size is given for some rows only: seen once, a few or many times, or a class if the clone is expanded.

size: few
D: -
V: TRBV6-4
J: TRBJ2-3
CDR3: CASSDRGEDTQYF
DNA: TGTGCCAGCAGTGACCGGGGAGAAGATACGCAGTATTTT

size: few
D: -
V: TRBV7-2
J: TRBJ2-3
CDR3: CASSLATQTTDTQYF
DNA: TGTGCCAGCAGCTTAGCGACACAGACCACAGATACGCAGTATTTT

size: -
D: -
V: TRBV20-1
J: TRBJ2-1
CDR3: CSAYDREQFF
DNA: TGCAGTGCTTACGACAGAGAGCAGTTCTTC

size: -
D: TRBD1
V: TRBV28
J: TRBJ2-4
CDR3: CASRQTRQGNIQYF
DNA: TGTGCCAGCAGGCAGACCAGACAGGGGAACATTCAGTACTTC

size: -
D: TRBD2
V: TRBV9
J: TRBJ2-1
CDR3: CASSLGLAGGSPSYNEQFF
DNA: TGTGCCAGCAGCTTAGGACTAGCGGGAGGAAGCCCCTCCTACAATGAGCAGTTCTTC

size: -
D: TRBD1
V: TRBV5-1
J: TRBJ2-2
CDR3: CASSAGQGAAGELFF
DNA: TGCGCCAGCAGCGCCGGACAGGGGGCAGCCGGGGAGCTGTTTTTT

size: -
D: TRBD2
V: TRBV7-7
J: TRBJ2-1
CDR3: CASSASPGLAGYNEQFF
DNA: TGTGCTAGCAGCGCAAGTCCCGGACTAGCGGGATACAATGAGCAGTTCTTC

size: -
D: TRBD1
V: TRBV10-1
J: TRBJ2-7
CDR3: CASRTSDREFVEQYF
DNA: TGCGCCAGCCGGACTTCAGACAGGGAATTCGTCGAGCAGTACTTC

size: -
D: TRBD1
V: TRBV5-1
J: TRBJ2-7
CDR3: CASSLGTGGEYEQYF
DNA: TGCGCCAGCAGCTTAGGGACAGGGGGCGAGTACGAGCAGTACTTC

size: -
D: TRBD2
V: TRBV19
J: TRBJ2-7
CDR3: CASSMSLAGFYEQYF
DNA: TGTGCCAGTAGTATGAGTCTAGCGGGATTCTACGAGCAGTACTTC

size: -
D: TRBD2
V: TRBV28
J: TRBJ2-3
CDR3: CASTYGLAGGDTQYF
DNA: TGTGCCAGCACTTACGGACTAGCGGGAGGAGATACGCAGTATTTT

size: -
D: -
V: TRBV21-1
J: TRBJ1-5
CDR3: CASSKKRNRGVGNQPQHF
DNA: TGTGCCAGCAGCAAAAAAAGAAACAGGGGGGTGGGCAATCAGCCCCAGCATTTT

size: -
D: -
V: TRBV6-5
J: TRBJ2-7
CDR3: CASSFSGASYEQYF
DNA: TGTGCCAGCAGTTTTAGCGGAGCGTCCTACGAGCAGTACTTC

size: -
D: -
V: TRBV6-1
J: TRBJ2-7
CDR3: CASSEVGESYEQYF
DNA: TGTGCCAGCAGTGAAGTGGGAGAGTCCTACGAGCAGTACTTC

size: -
D: -
V: TRBV2
J: TRBJ2-3
CDR3: CASSQSVAGDTQYF
DNA: TGTGCCAGCAGCCAGTCGGTGGCAGGGGATACGCAGTATTTT

size: -
D: TRBD2
V: TRBV27
J: TRBJ2-3
CDR3: CASRLAGTDTQYF
DNA: TGTGCCAGTCGACTAGCGGGCACAGATACGCAGTATTTT

size: -
D: TRBD1
V: TRBV5-1
J: TRBJ1-4
CDR3: CASRDRGQDEKLFF
DNA: TGCGCCAGCAGGGACAGGGGGCAGGATGAAAAACTGTTTTTT

size: once
D: -
V: TRBV2
J: TRBJ2-2
CDR3: CASSEAHSGELFF
DNA: TGTGCCAGCAGTGAAGCCCACTCCGGGGAGCTGTTTTTT

size: -
D: -
V: TRBV5-1
J: TRBJ2-7
CDR3: CASSLEQGWYEQYF
DNA: TGCGCCAGCAGCTTGGAGCAGGGGTGGTACGAGCAGTACTTC

size: once
D: -
V: TRBV27
J: TRBJ2-1
CDR3: CASRRRDRNEQFF
DNA: TGTGCCAGCAGGAGGCGGGATCGCAATGAGCAGTTCTTC

size: -
D: -
V: TRBV28
J: TRBJ2-1
CDR3: CASSPWARETYNEQFF
DNA: TGTGCCAGCAGCCCTTGGGCCAGGGAAACCTACAATGAGCAGTTCTTC

size: -
D: -
V: TRBV5-6
J: TRBJ1-3
CDR3: CASSHVQVSGNTIYF
DNA: TGTGCCAGCAGTCACGTACAGGTCTCTGGAAACACCATATATTTT

size: -
D: TRBD1
V: TRBV28
J: TRBJ2-3
CDR3: CASSLRQGERRSDTQYF
DNA: TGTGCCAGCAGTCTCCGACAGGGAGAGAGGAGGTCAGATACGCAGTATTTT

size: -
D: TRBD1
V: TRBV2
J: TRBJ2-7
CDR3: CASRGQGPYF
DNA: TGTGCCAGCCGCGGACAGGGGCCTTACTTC

size: -
D: -
V: TRBV28
J: TRBJ1-3
CDR3: CASSLSGSSGNTIYF
DNA: TGTGCCAGCAGTTTGTCAGGTTCATCTGGAAACACCATATATTTT

size: -
D: -
V: TRBV30
J: TRBJ1-1
CDR3: CAWMEWNTEAFF
DNA: TGTGCCTGGATGGAGTGGAACACTGAAGCTTTCTTT

size: -
D: TRBD1
V: TRBV5-1
J: TRBJ1-4
CDR3: CASSFQGQGAEKLFF
DNA: TGCGCCAGCAGCTTTCAGGGACAGGGGGCGGAAAAACTGTTTTTT

size: -
D: TRBD1
V: TRBV6-1
J: TRBJ1-1
CDR3: CASRTTTTGPTEAFF
DNA: TGTGCCAGCAGAACTACTACGACAGGGCCGACTGAAGCTTTCTTT

size: -
D: -
V: TRBV11-2
J: TRBJ2-7
CDR3: CASSLDHKKGGVNEQYF
DNA: TGTGCCAGCAGCTTAGATCACAAAAAAGGGGGAGTGAACGAGCAGTACTTC

size: -
D: -
V: TRBV28
J: TRBJ2-3
CDR3: CASSLGGNSGQYF
DNA: TGTGCCAGCAGCCTGGGAGGCAACAGTGGTCAGTATTTT

size: -
D: TRBD1
V: TRBV29-1
J: TRBJ1-1
CDR3: CSVEDGQGSGEAFF
DNA: TGCAGCGTTGAAGACGGACAGGGTTCGGGTGAAGCTTTCTTT

size: -
D: -
V: TRBV11-2
J: TRBJ2-1
CDR3: CASRRLAQPNEQFF
DNA: TGTGCCAGTCGACGGCTAGCTCAACCCAATGAGCAGTTCTTC

size: -
D: -
V: TRBV7-6
J: TRBJ2-7
CDR3: CASSLATSYEQYF
DNA: TGTGCCAGCAGCTTAGCGACATCTTACGAGCAGTACTTC

size: -
D: -
V: TRBV28
J: TRBJ2-7
CDR3: CASSLPLTGREQYF
DNA: TGTGCCAGCAGTTTACCTCTTACAGGACGCGAGCAGTACTTC

size: -
D: TRBD2
V: TRBV5-4
J: TRBJ2-5
CDR3: CASSSGLAGGYETQYF
DNA: TGTGCCAGCAGCTCGGGACTAGCGGGAGGATATGAGACCCAGTACTTC

size: -
D: TRBD1
V: TRBV5-6
J: TRBJ1-2
CDR3: CASSLPGQGSRGYTF
DNA: TGTGCCAGCAGCTTACCGGGACAGGGGAGTAGGGGCTACACCTTC

size: -
D: TRBD2
V: TRBV27
J: TRBJ2-7
CDR3: CASSLSASGSQYF
DNA: TGTGCCAGCAGTTTATCGGCTAGCGGGAGTCAGTACTTC

size: -
D: TRBD1
V: TRBV15
J: TRBJ1-1
CDR3: CATQTGVMNTEAFF
DNA: TGTGCCACTCAAACAGGGGTTATGAACACTGAAGCTTTCTTT

size: few
D: -
V: TRBV5-4
J: TRBJ1-1
CDR3: CASSRNTEAFF
DNA: TGTGCCAGCAGCCGGAACACTGAAGCTTTCTTT

size: -
D: -
V: TRBV29-1
J: TRBJ1-3
CDR3: CSVVTGGNTIYF
DNA: TGCAGCGTTGTTACAGGGGGAAACACCATATATTTT

size: -
D: TRBD2
V: TRBV27
J: TRBJ2-2
CDR3: CASSISGLAGGWGGELFF
DNA: TGTGCCAGCAGCATCAGCGGACTAGCGGGAGGGTGGGGCGGGGAGCTGTTTTTT